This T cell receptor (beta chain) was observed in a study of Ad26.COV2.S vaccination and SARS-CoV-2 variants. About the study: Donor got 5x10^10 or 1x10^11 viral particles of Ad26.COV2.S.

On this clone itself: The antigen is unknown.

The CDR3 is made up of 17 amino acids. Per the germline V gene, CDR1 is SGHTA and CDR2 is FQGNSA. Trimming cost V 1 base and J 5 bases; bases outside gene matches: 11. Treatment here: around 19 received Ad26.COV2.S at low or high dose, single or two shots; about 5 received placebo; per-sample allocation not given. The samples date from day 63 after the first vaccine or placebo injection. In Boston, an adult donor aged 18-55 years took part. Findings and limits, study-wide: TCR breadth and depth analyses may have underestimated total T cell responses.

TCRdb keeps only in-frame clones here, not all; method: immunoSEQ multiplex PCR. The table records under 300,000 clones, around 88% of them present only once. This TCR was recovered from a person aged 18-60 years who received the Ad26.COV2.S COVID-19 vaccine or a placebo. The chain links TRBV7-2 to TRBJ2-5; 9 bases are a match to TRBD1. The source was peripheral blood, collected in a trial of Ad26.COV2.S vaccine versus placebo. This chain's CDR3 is CASSLGFFGQGKETQYF. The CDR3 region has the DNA TGTGCCAGCAGCTTAGGATTCTTCGGACAGGGGAAGGAGACCCAGTACTTC.